A single sample gave rise to the 4 T cell receptor beta chains below, sequenced in a study of human T cells and chemical hapten exposure (dated by TCRdb to about 2021). Library prep was done by RACE. Sequencing relied on a NextSeq 500. TCRdb took the public reads, trimmed them with fastp at Q25, ran MiXCR for clone calling and kept in-frame beta chains. Every distinct CDR3 protein forms one entry, paired with its most common genes and DNA. Across this sample there are about 84,000 distinct CDR3 sequences, with roughly 10% seen only once. 2% to 2.5% of the sample lies in the top ten. The time point label corresponds to: patch test 2, 6 weeks after DPC sensitization. The sample's treatment or condition label is to be understood as: therapeutic diphenylcyclopropenone sensitization with weekly scalp DPC. The material sequenced was whole blood, taken in connection with sensitization to the hapten diphenylcyclopropenone (DPC). Receptors were obtained from a woman in her twenties or thirties with alopecia areata. Some clones in this sample may be carry-over from other donors' samples.

About this clonotype: A much larger clone sits a single nucleotide away, making a read error possible. The chain recombines TRBV15 with TRBJ1-6; D is unresolved. Germline CDR1 is LNHNV and CDR2 is YYDKDF (reference sequence). Trimming removed 5 bases at V and 5 bases at J, with 13 bases between. This CDR3 has 15 residues. The CDR3 spells CATSLLVPNNSPLHF. The CDR3 nucleotides are TGTGCCACCAGCCTTTTGGTACCGAATAATTCACCCCTCCACTTT.

A note on this clonotype: A read error may explain this, as a much larger clone is one base away. V is TRBV13 and J is TRBJ2-7; D may be TRBD1 or TRBD2 (6 bases each). CDR1 PRHDT and CDR2 FYEKMQ come from the germline V gene (reference sequence). The CDR3 totals 13 residues. The CDR3 is CTSTQGRSYEQYF. The CDR3 nucleotides read TGTACCAGCACCCAGGGGAGGTCCTACGAGCAGTACTTC.

This clonotype was observed a handful of times. The chain carries TRBV20-1 and TRBJ2-7; D is ambiguous. CDR1 and CDR2 (germline): DFQATT, SNEGSKA (reference sequence). V gave up 4 bases and J gave up 3 bases, with 7 bases separating them. The CDR3 loop spans 11 amino acids. The chain's CDR3 is CSATADYEQYF. DNA of the CDR3: TGCAGTGCTACAGCAGACTACGAGCAGTACTTC.

The chain is built from TRBV7-2 and TRBJ2-2; a weak D match, TRBD1 (5 bases). Trimming stripped 6 bases from V and 5 bases from J, with 10 bases between. The CDR3 runs 13 residues. Germline-derived CDR1 and CDR2 are SGHTA and FQGNSA. CDR3 bases: TGTGCCAGCAGAAGGGGCCGAACCGGGGAGCTGTTTTTT. Protein sequence: CASRRGRTGELFF.